This entry lists 27 T cell receptor beta chains sequenced from one sample in a study of PD-L1 blockade in urothelial cancer. The time point denotes: pretreatment peripheral blood. Profiled with immunoSEQ multiplex PCR; TCRdb holds only in-frame clones, not every one. The table has 72,000 or so clones, 75% to 90% seen once. This specimen consisted of PBMCs, obtained around atezolizumab (anti-PD-L1) treatment. Source of these receptors: a man aged 55 to 70 with urothelial cancer.

This clone was seen more than once but under ten times. The rearrangement uses TRBV11-2 and TRBJ2-2; 10 positions match TRBD2. CDR1 is SGHAT, CDR2 FQNNGV, per germline. This CDR3 spans 14 amino acids. V dropped 5 bases and J dropped 7; count of bases not matched to a gene: 4. The CDR3 sequence: CASSASGGGGELFF. CDR3 DNA: TGTGCCAGCAGCGCTAGCGGGGGTGGCGGGGAGCTGTTTTTT. The complete variable domain, with remaining parts taken from reference TRBV11-2 and TRBJ2-2, reads EAGVAQSPRYKIIEKRQSVAFWCNPISGHATLYWYQQILGQGPKLLIQFQNNGVVDDSQLPKDRFSAERLKGVDSTLKIQPAKLEDSAVYLCASSASGGGGELFFGEGSRLTVL.

The chain has TRBV6-1 and TRBJ1-4; D may be TRBD1 (5 bases). Germline CDR1 MNHNS, CDR2 SASEGT. Between the trimmed V and J ends, which lost 3 bases and 5 bases, there was a span of 19 bases. The CDR3 runs 17 residues. This CDR3 is CASSDPPGGDLNEKLFF. The DNA for the CDR3 is TGTGCCAGCAGTGACCCTCCGGGCGGGGACTTAAATGAAAAACTGTTTTTT.

J is TRBJ2-1 and V is TRBV15; 9 bases match TRBD2. This CDR3 contains 15 residues. Germline V gene sequence: CDR1 LNHNV, CDR2 YYDKDF (reference sequence). The V segment lost 0 bases and the J segment 5 bases; nucleotides outside the gene matches: 2. The CDR3 DNA sequence: TGTGCCACCAGCAGAGATCAGCGGGGGGACAATGAGCAGTTCTTC. Translated: CATSRDQRGDNEQFF.

The chain has TRBV20-1 and TRBJ2-3; D is possibly TRBD2 (5 bases). Per the germline V gene, CDR1 is DFQATT and CDR2 is SNEGSKA (reference sequence). The CDR3 consists of 10 residues. The CDR3 bases are TGCACGGCCGGGGCAGATACGCAGTATTTT. It translates to CTAGADTQYF.

This rearrangement joins TRBV21-1 to TRBJ2-7; no DNA check was done on the table's D call, TRBD1. TRBV21-1 is labeled a pseudogene. The CDR3 is 15 residues long. In nucleotides, the CDR3 is TGTGCCAGCAGCAAAGACGTACAGGGGCCCCACGAGCAGTACTTC. It encodes CASSKDVQGPHEQYF.

The CDR3 loop reads CASSLPRDRATQYF. The CDR3 DNA reads as TGCGCCAGCAGCTTGCCCCGGGACAGGGCTACGCAGTATTTT. J is TRBJ2-3 and V is TRBV5-1; 9 nucleotides align to TRBD1. CDR1 and CDR2 from the germline V gene are SGHRS and YFSETQ. J lost 8 bases, V lost 1 base, and 5 bases had no gene match. CDR3 length equals 14 residues.

The rearrangement uses TRBV4-1 and TRBJ1-5, with 7 bases aligning to TRBD1. The CDR3 is made up of 16 amino acids. J gave up 4 bases and V 0 bases, and 6 bases lay outside the gene matches. Per the germline V gene, CDR1 is MGHRA and CDR2 is YSYEKL. The CDR3 region is CASSQDWDSRNQPQHF. The CDR3 nucleotides read TGCGCCAGCAGCCAAGATTGGGACAGCAGAAATCAGCCCCAGCATTTT.

The chain has TRBV7-6 and TRBJ2-5, with D perhaps matching TRBD1 (6 bases). Trimming cost V 1 base and J 2 bases, with 8 bases left between them. The CDR3 consists of 14 residues. Germline CDR1 reads SGHVS; CDR2 reads FNYEAQ. This CDR3 reads CASSLGGRQETQYF. In nucleotides, the CDR3 is TGTGCCAGCAGCTTAGGGGGGCGTCAAGAGACCCAGTACTTC.

The rearrangement links TRBV9 to TRBJ2-1; TRBD2 agrees at 11 bases. CDR1 and CDR2 (germline): SGDLS, YYNGEE. Unmatched junction bases numbered 5, after V lost 2 bases and J lost 4 bases. The CDR3 is made up of 16 amino acids. In nucleotides, the CDR3 is TGTGCCAGCAGCGTCCGGTCTAGCGGGGGGTACAATGAGCAGTTCTTC. Its translation is CASSVRSSGGYNEQFF.

The chain is built from TRBV5-6 and TRBJ2-1; TRBD2 matches 10 bases. This CDR3 has 16 amino acids. Germline V gives CDR1 SGHDT, CDR2 YYEEEE. The V segment lost 6 bases and the J segment 5 bases; nucleotides outside the gene matches: 11. CDR3 residues: CASNSLGGLANNEQFF. As DNA, the CDR3 is TGTGCCAGCAACTCGCTTGGGGGACTAGCGAACAATGAGCAGTTCTTC.

The chain combines TRBV5-8 with TRBJ2-1; TRBD1 agrees at 9 bases. V lost 2 bases and J lost 9; bases outside the gene matches: 9. CDR3 length: 15 residues. Germline CDR1 SGHTS, CDR2 YDEGEE. This CDR3 reads CASSFNRGRGAEQFF. CDR3 DNA sequence: TGTGCCAGCAGCTTTAACAGGGGGCGCGGGGCTGAGCAGTTCTTC.

The chain employs TRBV2 and TRBJ2-1, with D possibly matching TRBD1 (5 bases). Trimming cost V 6 bases and J 3 bases, with 15 bases left between them. The CDR3 spans 15 residues. Germline assignment: CDR1 SNHLY and CDR2 FYNNEI. The CDR3 loop reads CASRSARVSYNEQFF. The CDR3 DNA sequence: TGTGCCAGCAGATCAGCCAGGGTGAGCTACAATGAGCAGTTCTTC. Full variable domain (rest looked up from reference TRBV2 and TRBJ2-1): EPEVTQTPSHQVTQMGQEVILRCVPISNHLYFYWYRQILGQKVEFLVSFYNNEISEKSEIFDDQFSVERPDGSNFTLKIRSTKLEDSAMYFCASRSARVSYNEQFFGPGTRLTVL.

The V and J genes are TRBV5-1 and TRBJ1-2; 7 bases map to TRBD1. The CDR3 is 15 amino acids. After removal of 0 bases from V and 4 bases from J, the junction contained 6 bases not matched to a gene. CDR1 is SGHRS, CDR2 YFSETQ, per germline. The CDR3, as DNA: TGCGCCAGCAGCTTGGCCCCAGGGGGAATCTATGGCTACACCTTC. Amino acids: CASSLAPGGIYGYTF.

This rearrangement joins TRBV11-2 to TRBJ1-4; D gene ambiguous. The CDR3 runs to 12 residues. Germline CDR1 is SGHAT and CDR2 is FQNNGV. Trimming pared 2 bases from V and 7 bases from J, leaving 5 bases between. As DNA, the CDR3 is TGTGCCAGCAGCTTATGGGCTGAAAAACTGTTTTTT. Its protein is CASSLWAEKLFF.

This chain uses TRBV7-9 with TRBJ1-3, with D hard to call. This CDR3 spans 12 amino acids. CDR1 is SEHNR and CDR2 is FQNEAQ in the germline V gene (reference sequence). Trimming took off 5 bases at V and 1 base at J, with 3 bases between the two ends. This chain's CDR3 is CASSTSGNTIYF. The DNA for the CDR3 is TGTGCCAGCAGCACATCTGGAAACACCATATATTTT.

The rearrangement uses TRBV2 and TRBJ2-7; D is unclear. CDR3 length equals 9 residues. With 10 bases removed from V and 4 bases from J, the gap between germline ends came to 5 bases. Germline V gives CDR1 SNHLY, CDR2 FYNNEI. CDR3 nucleotides: TGTGCCACCGGTTACGAGCAGTACTTC. Protein: CATGYEQYF.

This clone is a singleton in its sample. The V call is TRBV7-2, the J call TRBJ1-6; TRBD1 matches 11 bases. This CDR3 spans 15 amino acids. Germline V gene data show CDR1 as SGHTA and CDR2 as FQGNSA. Germline trimming cut 4 bases from V and 8 bases from J; bases unmatched to any gene: 4. The CDR3 region is CASSSRTGGDSPLHF. In nucleotides, the CDR3 is TGTGCCAGCAGCTCCCGGACAGGGGGCGATTCACCCCTCCACTTT.

The rearrangement uses TRBV29-1 and TRBJ1-4, with D hard to call. Germline lookup yields CDR1 SQVTM and CDR2 ANQGSEA. V shed 4 bases and J shed 1 base, with 7 bases lying between them. CDR3 length: 13 residues. CDR3: CSVGRGTNEKLFF. The CDR3 nucleotides read TGCAGCGTTGGCAGAGGAACTAATGAAAAACTGTTTTTT.

The chain carries TRBV30 and TRBJ2-7; D remains ambiguous. Trimming cost V 2 bases and J 4 bases, with 15 bases left between them. The CDR3 is 14 amino acids. Germline loops: CDR1 GTSNPN, CDR2 SVGIG (reference sequence). CDR3 DNA: TGTGCCTGGAGTATACTACACAACGGTTACGAGCAGTACTTC. As protein: CAWSILHNGYEQYF.

The V and J genes are TRBV6-1 and TRBJ1-1; no reliable D call. Germline V gene lookup returns CDR1 MNHNS and CDR2 SASEGT. Trimming took 6 bases from V and 1 from J, leaving 6 bases between them. The CDR3 has 12 residues. The DNA for the CDR3 is TGTGCCAGCAGAAGACAGAACACTGAAGCTTTCTTT. Encoded protein: CASRRQNTEAFF.

The chain joins TRBV18 to TRBJ2-5, with a tentative D call TRBD2 (5 bases). There are 15 residues in the CDR3. Germline loops: CDR1 KGHSH, CDR2 LQKENI. V was pared by 2 bases and J by 0 bases, with 10 bases between. The CDR3: CASSPGEWDQETQYF. CDR3 sequence (DNA): TGTGCCAGCTCACCAGGGGAGTGGGACCAAGAGACCCAGTACTTC.

The V call is TRBV21-1, the J call TRBJ2-5; the table's D gene call, TRBD1, was not cross checked with the DNA. TRBV21-1 is a known pseudogene. The CDR3 is 15 amino acids. The CDR3 here is CASSIRGTSKETQYF. In DNA, the CDR3 is TGTGCCAGCAGCATTAGGGGTACCTCAAAGGAGACCCAGTACTTC.

The genes are TRBV9 and TRBJ2-3, with 12 nucleotides matching TRBD2. Losses at the gene ends were 3 bases for V and 7 bases for J; bases not matched to a gene: 9. This CDR3 is 16 amino acids long. Germline V gene sequence: CDR1 SGDLS, CDR2 YYNGEE. The CDR3 nucleotides are TGTGCCAGCAGCGCCTCTAGCGGGGGGGCCGGATATACGCAGTATTTT. Translation gives CASSASSGGAGYTQYF. The full variable domain, its missing parts supplied by reference TRBV9 and TRBJ2-3, is DSGVTQTPKHLITATGQRVTLRCSPRSGDLSVYWYQQSLDQGLQFLIQYYNGEERAKGNILERFSAQQFPDLHSELNLSSLELGDSALYFCASSASSGGAGYTQYFGPGTRLTVL.

The gene calls are TRBV11-2 and TRBJ1-4; D is unresolved. This CDR3 comprises 14 residues. Per the germline V gene, CDR1 is SGHAT and CDR2 is FQNNGV. V lost 5 bases and J 3 bases, leaving 10 bases between the germline ends. CDR3 coding DNA: TGTGCCAGCAGCCCGGGTCCCTCTAATGAAAAACTGTTTTTT. As protein: CASSPGPSNEKLFF.

The chain joins TRBV5-1 to TRBJ1-4; tentatively, D is TRBD1 (5 bases). Germline V gene sequence: CDR1 SGHRS, CDR2 YFSETQ. This CDR3 contains 14 residues. Trimming shortened V by 4 bases and J by 5 bases, and 12 bases separated the two germline ends. As DNA, the CDR3 is TGCGCCAGCAGCGCCGACAGCCTCAATGAAAAACTGTTTTTT. Encoded protein: CASSADSLNEKLFF.

The gene calls are TRBV28 and TRBJ1-2, with D possibly matching TRBD1 (5 bases). Between the trimmed V and J ends, which lost 8 bases and 7 bases, there was a span of 17 bases. The CDR3 runs to 13 residues. Germline V gene data show CDR1 as MDHEN and CDR2 as SYDVKM. CDR3 sequence (DNA): TGTGCCAGCTCCTGGGGGGGTACCGCTGGCTACACCTTC. Residues: CASSWGGTAGYTF.

The V and J genes are TRBV7-3 and TRBJ2-2; a weak D match, TRBD2 (5 bases). V lost 5 bases to trimming and J lost 3 bases, with 10 bases between them. The CDR3 has 14 residues. Germline CDR1 reads SGHTA; CDR2 reads FQGTGA. CDR3 bases: TGTGCCAGCAGCATGACGCGGGACACCGGGGAGCTGTTTTTT. Protein product: CASSMTRDTGELFF.